The entry that follows covers one T cell receptor beta chain sequence. This sample stems from a study of blood T cell repertoires in COVID-19. The data were produced by immunoSEQ multiplex PCR, yet TCRdb's version contains in-frame clones alone and is incomplete. The table includes 150,000 to 200,000 clones, 80% to 85% detected once. Germline assignment: CDR1 SGHAT and CDR2 FQNNGV. The V gene end was trimmed by 8 bases and the J gene end by 6 bases; junction bases not matched to a gene: 12. This CDR3 region has 15 residues. The receptor was derived from a human donor with acute or convalescent COVID-19. The donor label of this sample is uncertain. The sequenced material came from peripheral blood. This rearrangement joins TRBV11-2 to TRBJ1-4, with TRBD1 identical over 7 bases. This CDR3 is CASGEGQTVDEKLFF. In DNA, the CDR3 is TGTGCCAGCGGTGAGGGACAGACCGTTGATGAAAAACTGTTTTTT.